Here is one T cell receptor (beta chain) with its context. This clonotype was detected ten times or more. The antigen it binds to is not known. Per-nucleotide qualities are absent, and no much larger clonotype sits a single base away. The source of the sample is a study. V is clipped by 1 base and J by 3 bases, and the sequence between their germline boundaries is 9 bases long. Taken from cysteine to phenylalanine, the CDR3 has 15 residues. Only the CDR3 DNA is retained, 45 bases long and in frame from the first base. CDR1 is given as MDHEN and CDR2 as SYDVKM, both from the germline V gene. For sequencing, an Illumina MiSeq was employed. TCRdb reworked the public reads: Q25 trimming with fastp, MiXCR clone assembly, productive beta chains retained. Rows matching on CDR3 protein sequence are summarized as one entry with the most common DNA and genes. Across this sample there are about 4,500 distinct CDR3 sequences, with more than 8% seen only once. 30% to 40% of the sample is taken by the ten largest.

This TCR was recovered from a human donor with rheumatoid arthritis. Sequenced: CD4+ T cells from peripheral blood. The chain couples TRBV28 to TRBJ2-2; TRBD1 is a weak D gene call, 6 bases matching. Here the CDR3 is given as CASSLSRGDTGELFF. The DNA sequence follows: TGTGCCAGCAGTTTATCCAGGGGAGACACCGGGGAGCTGTTTTTT.